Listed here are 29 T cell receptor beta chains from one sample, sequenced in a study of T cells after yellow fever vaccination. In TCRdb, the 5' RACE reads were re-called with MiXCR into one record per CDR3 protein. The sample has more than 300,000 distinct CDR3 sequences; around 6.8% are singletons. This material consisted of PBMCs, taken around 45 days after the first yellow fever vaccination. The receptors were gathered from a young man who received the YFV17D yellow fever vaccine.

Written as DNA, the CDR3 is TGTGCCAGCAGCTTAAGCGGGGGTGAAGAGACCCAGTACTTC. Residues: CASSLSGGEETQYF. J is TRBJ2-5 and V is TRBV9; 8 bases match TRBD2. The germline V gene has CDR1 SGDLS and CDR2 YYNGEE. After removal of 4 bases from V and 3 bases from J, the junction contained 5 bases not matched to a gene. The CDR3 is 14 amino acids. The full variable domain, rest sourced from reference TRBV9 and TRBJ2-5, is DSGVTQTPKHLITATGQRVTLRCSPRSGDLSVYWYQQSLDQGLQFLIQYYNGEERAKGNILERFSAQQFPDLHSELNLSSLELGDSALYFCASSLSGGEETQYFGPGTRLLVL.

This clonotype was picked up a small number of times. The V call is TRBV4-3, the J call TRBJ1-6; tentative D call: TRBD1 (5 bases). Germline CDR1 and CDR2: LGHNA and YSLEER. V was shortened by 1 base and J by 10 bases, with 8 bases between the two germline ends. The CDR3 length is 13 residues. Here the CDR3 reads CASSQVRDSPLHF. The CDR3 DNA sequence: TGCGCCAGCAGCCAAGTAAGGGACTCACCCCTCCACTTT.

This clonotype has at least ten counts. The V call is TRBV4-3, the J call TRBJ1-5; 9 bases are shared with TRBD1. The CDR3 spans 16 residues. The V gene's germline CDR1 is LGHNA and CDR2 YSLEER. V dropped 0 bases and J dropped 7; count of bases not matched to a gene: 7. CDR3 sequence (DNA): TGCGCCAGCAGCCAAGATCTGGGACAGGGCGGCCAGCCCCAGCATTTT. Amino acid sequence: CASSQDLGQGGQPQHF.

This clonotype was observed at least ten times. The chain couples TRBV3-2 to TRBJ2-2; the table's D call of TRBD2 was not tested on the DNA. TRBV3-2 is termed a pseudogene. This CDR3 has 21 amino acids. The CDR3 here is CASSPTPGTTRRSTNTGELFF. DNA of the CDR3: TGTGCCAGCAGCCCTACCCCGGGCACCACCAGGAGAAGTACAAACACCGGGGAGCTGTTTTTT.

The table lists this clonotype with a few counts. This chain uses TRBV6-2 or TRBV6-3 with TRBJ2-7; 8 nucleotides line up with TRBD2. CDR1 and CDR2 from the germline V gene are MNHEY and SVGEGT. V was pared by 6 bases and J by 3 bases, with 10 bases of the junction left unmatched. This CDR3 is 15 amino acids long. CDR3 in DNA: TGTGCCAGCAGCCCCCTAAGCGGGGGTGTCTACGAGCAGTACGTC. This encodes CASSPLSGGVYEQYV.

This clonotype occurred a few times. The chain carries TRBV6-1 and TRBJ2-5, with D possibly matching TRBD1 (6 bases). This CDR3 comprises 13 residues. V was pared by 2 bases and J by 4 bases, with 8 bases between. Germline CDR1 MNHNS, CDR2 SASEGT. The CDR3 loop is CASSEIGGETQYF. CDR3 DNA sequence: TGTGCCAGCAGTGAAATAGGGGGAGAGACCCAGTACTTC.

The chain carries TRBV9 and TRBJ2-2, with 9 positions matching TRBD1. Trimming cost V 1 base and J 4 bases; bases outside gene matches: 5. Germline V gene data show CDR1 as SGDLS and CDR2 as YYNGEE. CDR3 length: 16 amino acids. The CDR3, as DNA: TGTGCCAGCAGCGTACGACAGGGGGTAACCACCGGGGAGCTGTTTTTT. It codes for CASSVRQGVTTGELFF. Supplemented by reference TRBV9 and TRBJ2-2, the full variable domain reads DSGVTQTPKHLITATGQRVTLRCSPRSGDLSVYWYQQSLDQGLQFLIQYYNGEERAKGNILERFSAQQFPDLHSELNLSSLELGDSALYFCASSVRQGVTTGELFFGEGSRLTVL.

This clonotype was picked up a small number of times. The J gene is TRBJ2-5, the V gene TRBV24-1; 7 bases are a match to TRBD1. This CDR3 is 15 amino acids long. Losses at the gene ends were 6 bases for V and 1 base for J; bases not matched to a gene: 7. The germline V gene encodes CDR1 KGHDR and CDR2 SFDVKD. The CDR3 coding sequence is TGTGCCACCAGTCGCAGGGGACAGTCCCAAGAGACCCAGTACTTC. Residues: CATSRRGQSQETQYF.

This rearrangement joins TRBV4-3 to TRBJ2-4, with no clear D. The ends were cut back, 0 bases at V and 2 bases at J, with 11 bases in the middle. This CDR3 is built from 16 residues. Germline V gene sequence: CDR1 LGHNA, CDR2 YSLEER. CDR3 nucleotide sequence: TGCGCCAGCAGCCAAGAAGTACGGCGGACCAAAAACATTCAGTACTTC. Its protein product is CASSQEVRRTKNIQYF.

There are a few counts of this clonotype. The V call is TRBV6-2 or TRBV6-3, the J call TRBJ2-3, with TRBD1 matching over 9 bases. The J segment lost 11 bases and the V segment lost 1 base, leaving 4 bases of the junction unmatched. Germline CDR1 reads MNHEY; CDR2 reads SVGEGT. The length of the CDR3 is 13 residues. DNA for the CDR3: TGTGCCAGCAGTTACTGGACAGGGGAATGGCAGTATTTT. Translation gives CASSYWTGEWQYF.

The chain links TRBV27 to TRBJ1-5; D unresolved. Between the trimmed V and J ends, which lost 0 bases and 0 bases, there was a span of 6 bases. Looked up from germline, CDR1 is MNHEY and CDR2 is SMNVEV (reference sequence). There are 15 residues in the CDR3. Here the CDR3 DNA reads TGTGCCAGCAGTTTATCGGGTCATAGCAATCAGCCCCAGCATTTT. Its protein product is CASSLSGHSNQPQHF.

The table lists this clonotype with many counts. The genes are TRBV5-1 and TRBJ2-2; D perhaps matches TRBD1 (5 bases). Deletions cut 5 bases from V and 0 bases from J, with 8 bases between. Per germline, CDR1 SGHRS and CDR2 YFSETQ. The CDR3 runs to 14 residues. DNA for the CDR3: TGCGCCAGCAGAGACAGTTCGAACACCGGGGAGCTGTTTTTT. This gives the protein CASRDSSNTGELFF.

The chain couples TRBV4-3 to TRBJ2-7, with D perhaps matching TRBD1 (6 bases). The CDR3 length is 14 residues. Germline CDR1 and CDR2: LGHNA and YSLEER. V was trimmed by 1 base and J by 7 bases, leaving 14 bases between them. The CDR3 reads CASSQGVGAREQYF. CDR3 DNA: TGCGCCAGCAGCCAAGGAGTGGGGGCGAGGGAGCAGTACTTC.

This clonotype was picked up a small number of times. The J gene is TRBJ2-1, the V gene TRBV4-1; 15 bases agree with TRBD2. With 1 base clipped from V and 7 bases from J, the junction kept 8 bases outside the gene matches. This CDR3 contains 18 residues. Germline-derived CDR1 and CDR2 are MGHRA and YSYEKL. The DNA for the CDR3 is TGCGCCAGCAGCCAAGCGAACCTCGGACTAGCGGGGGGGAATGAGCAGTTCTTC. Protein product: CASSQANLGLAGGNEQFF.

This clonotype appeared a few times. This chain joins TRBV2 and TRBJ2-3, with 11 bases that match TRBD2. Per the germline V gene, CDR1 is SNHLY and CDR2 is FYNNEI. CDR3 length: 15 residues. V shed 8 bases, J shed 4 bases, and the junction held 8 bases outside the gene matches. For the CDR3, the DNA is TGTGCCAGCCAAACGACTAGCGGGGCCTCAGATACGCAGTATTTT. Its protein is CASQTTSGASDTQYF.

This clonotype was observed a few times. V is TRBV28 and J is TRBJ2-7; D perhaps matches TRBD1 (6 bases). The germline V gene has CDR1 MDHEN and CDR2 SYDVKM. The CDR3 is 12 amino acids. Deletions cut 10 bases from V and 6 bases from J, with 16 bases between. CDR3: CATQGIKAEQYV. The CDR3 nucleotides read TGTGCCACACAGGGTATCAAGGCCGAGCAGTACGTC.

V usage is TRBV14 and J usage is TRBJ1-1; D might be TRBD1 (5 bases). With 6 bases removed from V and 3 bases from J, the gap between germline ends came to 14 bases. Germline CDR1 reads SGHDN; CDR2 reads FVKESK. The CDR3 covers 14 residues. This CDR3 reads CASSTGVSDTEAFF. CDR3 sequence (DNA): TGTGCCAGCAGTACGGGGGTGTCTGACACTGAAGCTTTCTTT.

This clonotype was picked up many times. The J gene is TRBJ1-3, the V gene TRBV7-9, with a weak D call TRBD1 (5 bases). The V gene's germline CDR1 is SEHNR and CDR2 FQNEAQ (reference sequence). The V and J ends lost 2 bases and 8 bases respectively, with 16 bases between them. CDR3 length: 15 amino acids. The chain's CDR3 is CASSLQRFGGDTIYF. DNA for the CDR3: TGTGCCAGCAGCTTACAGCGGTTCGGAGGGGACACCATATATTTT. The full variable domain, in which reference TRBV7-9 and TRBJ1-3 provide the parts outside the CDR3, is DTGVSQNPRHKITKRGQNVTFRCDPISEHNRLYWYRQTLGQGPEFLTYFQNEAQLEKSRLLSDRFSAERPKGSFSTLEIQRTEQGDSAMYLCASSLQRFGGDTIYFGEGSWLTVV.

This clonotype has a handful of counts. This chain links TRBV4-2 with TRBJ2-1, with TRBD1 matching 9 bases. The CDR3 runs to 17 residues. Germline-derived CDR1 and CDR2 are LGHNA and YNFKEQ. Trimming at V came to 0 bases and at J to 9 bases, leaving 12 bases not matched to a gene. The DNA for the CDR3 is TGTGCCAGCAGCCAAGATCCCGGGACAGGGATGTTACCTGAGCAGTTCTTC. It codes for CASSQDPGTGMLPEQFF.

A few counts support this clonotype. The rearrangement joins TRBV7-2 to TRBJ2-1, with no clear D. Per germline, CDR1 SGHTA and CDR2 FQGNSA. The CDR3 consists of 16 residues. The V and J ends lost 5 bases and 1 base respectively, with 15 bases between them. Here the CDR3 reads CASSPYSFPSYNEQFF. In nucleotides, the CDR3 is TGTGCCAGCAGCCCCTATAGCTTCCCATCCTACAATGAGCAGTTCTTC.

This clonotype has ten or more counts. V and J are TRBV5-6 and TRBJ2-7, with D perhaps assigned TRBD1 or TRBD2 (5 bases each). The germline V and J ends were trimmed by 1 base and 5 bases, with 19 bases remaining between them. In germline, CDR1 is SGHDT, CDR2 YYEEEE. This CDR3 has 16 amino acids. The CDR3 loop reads CASSLLLGDKADEQYV. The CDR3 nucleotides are TGTGCCAGCAGCTTGCTCTTGGGGGATAAGGCGGACGAGCAGTACGTC.

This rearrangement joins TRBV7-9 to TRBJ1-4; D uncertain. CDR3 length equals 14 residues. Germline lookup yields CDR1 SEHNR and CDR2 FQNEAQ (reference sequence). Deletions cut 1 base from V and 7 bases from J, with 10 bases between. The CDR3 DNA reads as TGTGCCAGCAGCTTAGGAGTGTTAGGTGAAAAACTGTTTTTT. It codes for CASSLGVLGEKLFF.

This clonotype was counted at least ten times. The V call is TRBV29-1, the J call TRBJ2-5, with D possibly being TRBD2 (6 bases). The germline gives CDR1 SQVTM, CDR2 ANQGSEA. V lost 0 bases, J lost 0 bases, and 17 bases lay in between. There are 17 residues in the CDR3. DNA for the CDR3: TGCAGCGTTGAAGAGGGGGTTGCCGGGGGATACCAAGAGACCCAGTACTTC. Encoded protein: CSVEEGVAGGYQETQYF.

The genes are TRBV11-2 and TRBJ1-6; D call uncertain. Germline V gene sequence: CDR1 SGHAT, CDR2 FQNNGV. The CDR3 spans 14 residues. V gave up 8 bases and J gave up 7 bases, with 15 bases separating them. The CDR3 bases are TGTGCCAGCGACGCGGGCAGGTTAAATTCACCCCTCCACTTT. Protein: CASDAGRLNSPLHF.

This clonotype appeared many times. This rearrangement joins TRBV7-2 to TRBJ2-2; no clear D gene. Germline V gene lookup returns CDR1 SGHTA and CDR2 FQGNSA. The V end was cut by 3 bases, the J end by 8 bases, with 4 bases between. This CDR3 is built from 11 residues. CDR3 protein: CASSFGGELFF. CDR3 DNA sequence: TGTGCCAGCAGCTTCGGGGGGGAGCTGTTTTTT.

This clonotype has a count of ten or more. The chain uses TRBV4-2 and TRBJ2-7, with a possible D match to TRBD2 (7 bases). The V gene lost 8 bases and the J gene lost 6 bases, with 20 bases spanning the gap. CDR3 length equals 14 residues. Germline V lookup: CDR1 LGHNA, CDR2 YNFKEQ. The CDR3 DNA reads TGTGCCAGCGGGGGGGCAGGGCGAACCGCCGAGCAGTACTTC. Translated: CASGGAGRTAEQYF.

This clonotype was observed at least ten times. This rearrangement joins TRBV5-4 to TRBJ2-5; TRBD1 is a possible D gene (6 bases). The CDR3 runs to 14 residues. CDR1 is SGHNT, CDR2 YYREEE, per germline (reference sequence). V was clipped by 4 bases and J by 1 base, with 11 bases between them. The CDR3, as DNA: TGTGCCAGCAGCGGCCGGGACATCCAAGAGACCCAGTACTTC. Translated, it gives CASSGRDIQETQYF.

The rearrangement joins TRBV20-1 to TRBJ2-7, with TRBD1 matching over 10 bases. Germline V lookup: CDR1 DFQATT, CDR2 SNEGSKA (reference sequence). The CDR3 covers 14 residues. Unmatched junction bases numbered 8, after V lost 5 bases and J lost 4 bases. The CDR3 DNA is TGCAGTGCTGGCGGGACAGGGGCTTTATACGAGCAGTACTTC. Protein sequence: CSAGGTGALYEQYF.

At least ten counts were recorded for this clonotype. The CDR3 DNA reads TGTGCCAGCAGCTCGGCAGGAAGCACAGATACGCAGTATTTT. Protein sequence: CASSSAGSTDTQYF. The chain uses TRBV7-2 and TRBJ2-3, with D unclear. The V gene's germline CDR1 is SGHTA and CDR2 FQGNSA. V lost 4 bases and J lost 0, with 8 bases in between. The CDR3 is made up of 14 amino acids.